Below are 21 T cell receptor beta chains sequenced from a single sample in a study of blood T cells in healthy people across ages. Primers used in a second PCR of roughly 6 to 12 cycles were a sample-barcoded 5' primer and a J-beta primer mix. TCRdb called the 5' RACE reads again in MiXCR, with one record for every CDR3 protein. The sample has around 2 million distinct CDR3 sequences; about two fifths are singletons. The sample comprised blood. These receptors all stem from a human donor in good health.

The chain combines TRBV9 with TRBJ2-3; D call uncertain. CDR3 size: 13 residues. V was pared by 0 bases and J by 4 bases, with 6 bases between. From germline, CDR1 is SGDLS and CDR2 YYNGEE. The CDR3 DNA sequence: TGTGCCAGCAGCGTAGATCGGCCAGATACGCAGTATTTT. Protein sequence: CASSVDRPDTQYF. Together with reference TRBV9 and TRBJ2-3, the CDR3 gives the full variable domain: DSGVTQTPKHLITATGQRVTLRCSPRSGDLSVYWYQQSLDQGLQFLIQYYNGEERAKGNILERFSAQQFPDLHSELNLSSLELGDSALYFCASSVDRPDTQYFGPGTRLTVL.

This clonotype appeared a few times. The chain uses TRBV29-1 and TRBJ1-1; no clear D gene. V was trimmed by 2 bases and J by 1 base, leaving 11 bases between them. CDR1 and CDR2 (germline): SQVTM, ANQGSEA. The CDR3 covers 14 residues. For the CDR3, the DNA is TGCAGCGTTGAATGGCGACTGAAGAACACTGAAGCTTTCTTT. It codes for CSVEWRLKNTEAFF.

The chain joins TRBV12-5 to TRBJ2-7; D is unclear. The CDR3 runs to 17 residues. In germline, CDR1 is LGHNT, CDR2 FRNRAP. V lost 6 bases to trimming and J lost 2 bases, with 23 bases between them. The CDR3 DNA follows: TGTGCTAGTGGCTCCAACCCCTCCGGGTCTCCTACCTACGAGCAGTACTTC. Its translation: CASGSNPSGSPTYEQYF. The whole variable domain, filled in from reference TRBV12-5 and TRBJ2-7, reads DARVTQTPRHKVTEMGQEVTMRCQPILGHNTVFWYRQTMMQGLELLAYFRNRAPLDDSGMPKDRFSAEMPDATLATLKIQPSEPRDSAVYFCASGSNPSGSPTYEQYFGPGTRLTVT.

The CDR3 nucleotides are TGTGCCAGCAGCCCCGGAAGGACAGGGAATGAAAAACTGTTTTTT. It codes for CASSPGRTGNEKLFF. The chain recombines TRBV11-2 with TRBJ1-4, with TRBD1 matching over 8 bases. This CDR3 is built from 15 residues. V shed 5 bases, J shed 5 bases, and the junction held 7 bases outside the gene matches. The V gene's germline CDR1 is SGHAT and CDR2 FQNNGV.

This sequence joins TRBV3-1 and TRBJ1-1; D remains unclear. The V end lost 1 base, the J end lost 4 bases, and 7 bases lay between the germline ends. Germline values: CDR1 LGHDT, CDR2 YNNKEL (reference sequence). The CDR3 extends over 13 amino acids. CDR3 in DNA: TGTGCCAGCAGCCAAGGTAGCACCACTGAAGCTTTCTTT. Translated, it gives CASSQGSTTEAFF.

This CDR3 is CSVAGGHRSSYEQYF. The DNA of the CDR3 is TGCAGCGTTGCGGGGGGACATAGAAGCTCCTACGAGCAGTACTTC. The genes are TRBV29-1 and TRBJ2-7; possible D gene TRBD2, 7 bases. Germline lookup yields CDR1 SQVTM and CDR2 ANQGSEA. The CDR3 sequence is 15 residues long. Trimming removed 4 bases at V and 0 bases at J, with 16 bases between.

The V call is TRBV7-3, the J call TRBJ2-3; 14 bases agree with TRBD2. After removal of 2 bases from V and 3 bases from J, the junction contained 4 bases not matched to a gene. Looked up from germline, CDR1 is SGHTA and CDR2 is FQGTGA. The CDR3 extends over 17 amino acids. The DNA of the CDR3 is TGTGCCAGCAGCTTACGACTAGCGGGGGGGCATACAGATACGCAGTATTTT. Encoded protein: CASSLRLAGGHTDTQYF.

J is TRBJ2-4 and V is TRBV12-3 or TRBV12-4; 8 bases are a match to TRBD2. The J call may be faulty, since TRBJ2-5 better matches the DNA end. This CDR3 is 18 amino acids long. DNA for the CDR3: TGTGCCAGCAGTTTAATGCGGAACGGGGGGGCCCATGGGGAGACCCAGTACTTC. This gives the protein CASSLMRNGGAHGETQYF.

The chain uses TRBV20-1 and TRBJ2-7; unclear D gene. Germline V gene sequence: CDR1 DFQATT, CDR2 SNEGSKA (reference sequence). Trimming took off 5 bases at V and 0 bases at J, with 11 bases between the two ends. This CDR3 spans 13 amino acids. The CDR3 reads CSAGQTYSYEQYF. CDR3 DNA: TGCAGTGCTGGTCAAACATACTCCTACGAGCAGTACTTC.

This chain joins TRBV29-1 and TRBJ2-6; 9 nucleotides agree with TRBD1. This CDR3 is built from 19 residues. Trimming cost V 5 bases and J 0 bases; bases outside gene matches: 14. CDR1 and CDR2 from the germline V gene are SQVTM and ANQGSEA. DNA for the CDR3: TGCAGCGTTCTTTCCCCTAGGGGGACAGGGCACTCTGGGGCCAACGTCCTGACTTTC. Translating it yields CSVLSPRGTGHSGANVLTF. The complete variable domain, with remaining parts taken from reference TRBV29-1 and TRBJ2-6, reads SAVISQKPSRDICQRGTSLTIQCQVDSQVTMMFWYRQQPGQSLTLIATANQGSEATYESGFVIDKFPISRPNLTFSTLTVSNMSPEDSSIYLCSVLSPRGTGHSGANVLTFGAGSRLTVL.

V usage is TRBV20-1 and J usage is TRBJ2-5; the D gene is possibly TRBD1 (5 bases). The CDR3 sequence is 14 residues long. V was cut by 1 base and J by 2 bases, with 11 bases left in between. The germline CDR1 and CDR2 sequences are DFQATT and SNEGSKA (reference sequence). The CDR3, as DNA: TGCAGTGCTAGAGCTCAGGGAAGGCAAGAGACCCAGTACTTC. Its translation is CSARAQGRQETQYF.

The chain recombines TRBV5-5 with TRBJ1-2; D remains ambiguous. The germline V and J ends were trimmed by 7 bases and 1 base, with 17 bases remaining between them. The CDR3 runs 15 residues. The germline CDR1 and CDR2 sequences are SGHKS and YYEKEE (reference sequence). The CDR3 DNA reads as TGTGCCAGCGTTGACCTATTGAGTTTTAACTATGGCTACACCTTC. Amino acids: CASVDLLSFNYGYTF.

This chain links TRBV30 with TRBJ1-4; 8 positions agree with TRBD1. CDR1 is GTSNPN, CDR2 SVGIG, per germline (reference sequence). This CDR3 has 14 residues. The trim removed 4 bases at V and 6 bases at J, leaving 7 bases unmatched. Here the CDR3 DNA reads TGTGCCTGGAATAAGGACAGGGATTATGAAAAACTGTTTTTT. The encoded protein is CAWNKDRDYEKLFF. The full variable domain, in which reference TRBV30 and TRBJ1-4 provide the parts outside the CDR3, is SQTIHQWPATLVQPVGSPLSLECTVEGTSNPNLYWYRQAAGRGLQLLFYSVGIGQISSEVPQNLSASRPQDRQFILSSKKLLLSDSGFYLCAWNKDRDYEKLFFGSGTQLSVL.

The sample holds a few counts of this clonotype. The chain uses TRBV2 and TRBJ1-4, with D perhaps matching TRBD1 (6 bases). V lost 8 bases and J lost 7, with 14 bases in between. Germline-derived CDR1 and CDR2 are SNHLY and FYNNEI. This CDR3 has 13 residues. Here the CDR3 reads CASGTGYGEKLFF. For the CDR3, the DNA is TGTGCCAGCGGTACAGGGTATGGTGAAAAACTGTTTTTT.

The sample holds a few counts of this clonotype. V is TRBV2 and J is TRBJ2-3; TRBD2 agrees at 7 bases. CDR3 length: 16 amino acids. J gave up 6 bases and V 5 bases, and 14 bases lay outside the gene matches. The germline gives CDR1 SNHLY, CDR2 FYNNEI. This chain's CDR3 is CASSPGTTTPSDTQYF. The CDR3 coding sequence is TGTGCCAGCAGTCCCGGGACTACTACTCCTTCGGATACGCAGTATTTT.

The rearrangement links TRBV10-3 to TRBJ2-2; a possible D gene is TRBD2 (5 bases). V shed 5 bases and J shed 8 bases, with 9 bases lying between them. There are 12 residues in the CDR3. Germline CDR1 ENHRY, CDR2 SYGVKD. CDR3 in DNA: TGTGCCATCAGTCGGGGTCGGGGGGAGCTGTTTTTT. It codes for CAISRGRGELFF.

This clonotype was seen a few times. The chain combines TRBV5-1 with TRBJ2-3, with D tentatively TRBD1 (6 bases). The CDR3 consists of 14 residues. In germline, CDR1 is SGHRS, CDR2 YFSETQ. V was trimmed by 5 bases and J by 2 bases, leaving 12 bases between them. This chain's CDR3 is CASRRQEITDTQYF. CDR3 in DNA: TGCGCCAGCAGGCGACAGGAGATCACAGATACGCAGTATTTT.

The chain employs TRBV19 and TRBJ2-5, with 10 bases matching TRBD1. Germline CDR1 reads LNHDA; CDR2 reads SQIVND (reference sequence). CDR3 size: 13 residues. The trim removed 9 bases at V and 11 bases at J, leaving 12 bases unmatched. CDR3 protein: CASTTGGLREQYF. The CDR3 DNA reads TGTGCCAGCACGACAGGGGGCTTACGGGAGCAGTACTTC.

The CDR3 coding sequence is TGTGCCAGCAGCCCCGGTTTGGCGAAGCACTATGGCTACACCTTC. This gives the protein CASSPGLAKHYGYTF. This chain links TRBV11-1 with TRBJ1-2; D unresolved. Looked up from germline, CDR1 is SGHAT and CDR2 is FQDESV (reference sequence). The CDR3 sequence is 15 residues long. The V end was cut by 5 bases, the J end by 3 bases, with 16 bases between.

A word on this clonotype: One junction end disagrees with the germline gene, perhaps due to a read error. The V call is TRBV29-1, the J call TRBJ2-4, with D perhaps given as TRBD1 or TRBD2 (5 bases each). The J call may be faulty, since TRBJ2-5 better matches the DNA end. The CDR3 is 13 amino acids. In germline, CDR1 is SQVTM, CDR2 ANQGSEA. Here the CDR3 reads CSVVRGPEETQYF. The CDR3, as DNA: TGTAGCGTTGTGAGGGGACCTGAAGAGACCCAGTACTTC.

The chain uses TRBV7-2 and TRBJ2-3, with 10 bases lining up with TRBD2. J lost 4 bases, V lost 1 base, and 5 bases had no gene match. There are 16 residues in the CDR3. Germline V CDR1 and CDR2: SGHTA, FQGNSA. CDR3 loop: CASSLERAGGSDTQYF. The CDR3 coding sequence is TGTGCCAGCAGCTTAGAGCGAGCGGGGGGGTCAGATACGCAGTATTTT.